This T cell receptor beta chain was found in a study of T cells of healthy individuals. Germline CDR1 reads SEHNR; CDR2 reads FQNEAQ (reference sequence). The CDR3 runs 15 residues. V was clipped by 2 bases and J by 5 bases; unmatched bases: 5. TCRdb fed the 5' RACE reads into MiXCR, producing one record per CDR3 protein. Here the sample spans 63,000 or so distinct CDR3 sequences, about a sixth being singletons. This clonotype was seen a few times. The chain uses TRBV7-9 and TRBJ2-3; the match to TRBD1 covers 9 bases. This clonotype originated in a human donor in good health. The CDR3: CASSLTGTGLDTQYF. The CDR3, as DNA: TGTGCCAGCAGCTTAACCGGGACAGGGCTAGATACGCAGTATTTT.